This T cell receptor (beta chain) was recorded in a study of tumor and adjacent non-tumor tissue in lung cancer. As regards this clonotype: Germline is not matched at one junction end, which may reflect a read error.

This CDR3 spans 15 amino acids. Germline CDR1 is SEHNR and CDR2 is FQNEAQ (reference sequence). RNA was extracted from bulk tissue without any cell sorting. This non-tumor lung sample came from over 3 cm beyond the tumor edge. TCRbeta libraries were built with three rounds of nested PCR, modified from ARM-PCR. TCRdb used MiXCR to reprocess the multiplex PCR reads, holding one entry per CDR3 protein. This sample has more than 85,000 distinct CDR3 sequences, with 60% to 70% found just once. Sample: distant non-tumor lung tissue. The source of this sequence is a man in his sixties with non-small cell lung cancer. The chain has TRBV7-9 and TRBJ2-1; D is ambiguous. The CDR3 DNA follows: TGTGCCAGCAGCTTATTCTTCCGCCCCTATAATGAGCAGTTCTTC. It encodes CASSLFFRPYNEQFF.